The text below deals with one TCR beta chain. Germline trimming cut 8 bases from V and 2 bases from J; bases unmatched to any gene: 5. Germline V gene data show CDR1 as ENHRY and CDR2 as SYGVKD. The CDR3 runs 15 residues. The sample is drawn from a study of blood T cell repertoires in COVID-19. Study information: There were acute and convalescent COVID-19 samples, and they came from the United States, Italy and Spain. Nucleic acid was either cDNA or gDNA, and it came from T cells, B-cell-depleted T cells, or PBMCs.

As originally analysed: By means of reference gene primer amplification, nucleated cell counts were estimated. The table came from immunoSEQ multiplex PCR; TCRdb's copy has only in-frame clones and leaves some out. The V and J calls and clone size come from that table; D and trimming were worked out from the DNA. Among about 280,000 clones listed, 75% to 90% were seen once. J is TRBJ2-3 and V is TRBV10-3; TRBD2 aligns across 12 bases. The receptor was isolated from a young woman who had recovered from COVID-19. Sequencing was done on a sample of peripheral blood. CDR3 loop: CAIGLAGGSTDTQYF. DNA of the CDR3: TGTGCCATCGGCCTAGCGGGAGGGTCCACAGATACGCAGTATTTT.